Below, 19 T cell receptor beta chains from the same sample are listed, as sequenced in a study of Ad26.COV2.S vaccination and SARS-CoV-2 variants. This sample's treatment: about 20 received Ad26.COV2.S at low or high dose, single or two shots; about 5 received placebo; per-sample allocation not given. Collection of the samples took place on day 63 after the first injection of vaccine or placebo. The repertoire was sequenced with immunoSEQ multiplex PCR; TCRdb's copy has only in-frame clones and lacks some. The top ten hold around 10% of the sample, which has some 250,000 clones, roughly 88% seen once. Sequenced here: peripheral blood, sampled in a trial of Ad26.COV2.S vaccine versus placebo. These receptors all stem from a person aged 18 to 65 who received the Ad26.COV2.S COVID-19 vaccine or a placebo.

J is TRBJ2-3 and V is TRBV2; D remains ambiguous. Trimming removed 1 base from V and 4 bases from J, with 6 bases in between. The CDR3 extends over 13 amino acids. The germline V gene encodes CDR1 SNHLY and CDR2 FYNNEI. DNA for the CDR3: TGTGCCAGCAGTGAAGGTTTTGCAGATACGCAGTATTTT. Translated: CASSEGFADTQYF.

As DNA, the CDR3 is TGTGCCAGCAGCCAAGAGGGAAGTCTGAACTATGGCTACACCTTC. Translated: CASSQEGSLNYGYTF. The rearrangement links TRBV3-1 (or the pseudogene TRBV3-2) to TRBJ1-2; D is unresolved. This CDR3 region has 15 residues. Germline V gene data show CDR1 as LGHDT and CDR2 as YNNKEL (reference sequence). V was shortened by 0 bases and J by 2 bases, with 10 bases between the two germline ends.

The chain has TRBV15 and TRBJ2-7; maybe TRBD2 (6 bases). CDR3 length: 15 residues. The V gene's germline CDR1 is LNHNV and CDR2 YYDKDF (reference sequence). V lost 0 bases to trimming and J lost 4 bases, with 13 bases between them. CDR3: CATSRDRRGSYEQYF. The CDR3 DNA is TGTGCCACCAGCAGAGATCGGAGGGGTTCGTACGAGCAGTACTTC.

The chain is built from TRBV19 and TRBJ1-5; D uncertain. Trimming cost V 5 bases and J 7 bases, with 12 bases left between them. The V gene's germline CDR1 is LNHDA and CDR2 SQIVND (reference sequence). CDR3 length: 13 residues. The CDR3 nucleotides read TGTGCCAGTAGTCCGGCGGACGGGCAGCCCCAGCATTTT. It encodes CASSPADGQPQHF.

The rearrangement uses TRBV7-9 and TRBJ2-7; 8 bases align to TRBD1. Germline CDR1 reads SEHNR; CDR2 reads FQNEAQ (reference sequence). V trimming: 5 bases; J trimming: 3 bases; junction bases outside the gene matches: 12. This CDR3 is 16 amino acids long. The CDR3, as DNA: TGTGCCAGCAGCCTGAGAAAGCAGGGGGCGGACTACGAGCAGTACTTC. Translation gives CASSLRKQGADYEQYF.

V usage is TRBV19 and J usage is TRBJ1-1; no clear D. V was cut by 8 bases and J by 2 bases, with 3 bases left in between. Germline loops: CDR1 LNHDA, CDR2 SQIVND (reference sequence). The CDR3 is 10 amino acids. As DNA, the CDR3 is TGTGCCAGTTACAACACTGAAGCTTTCTTT. Amino acids: CASYNTEAFF. The full variable domain, its missing parts supplied by reference TRBV19 and TRBJ1-1, is DGGITQSPKYLFRKEGQNVTLSCEQNLNHDAMYWYRQDPGQGLRLIYYSQIVNDFQKGDIAEGYSVSREKKESFPLTVTSAQKNPTAFYLCASYNTEAFFGQGTRLTVV.

V and J are TRBV27 and TRBJ1-4; D is possibly TRBD1 (6 bases). The V gene's germline CDR1 is MNHEY and CDR2 SMNVEV (reference sequence). Trimming stripped 1 base from V and 2 bases from J, with 11 bases between. The CDR3 length is 16 residues. DNA of the CDR3: TGTGCCAGCAGTTTATTACGACAGGAGACTAATGAAAAACTGTTTTTT. This translates into CASSLLRQETNEKLFF.

The chain uses TRBV6-5 and TRBJ1-1; D not resolved. This CDR3 is built from 13 residues. The V gene's germline CDR1 is MNHEY and CDR2 SVGAGI. V was trimmed by 2 bases and J by 3 bases, leaving 7 bases between them. This CDR3 reads CASSYGVDTEAFF. In DNA, the CDR3 is TGTGCCAGCAGTTACGGGGTGGACACTGAAGCTTTCTTT.

The genes are TRBV28 and TRBJ1-1; D possibly corresponds to TRBD1 (5 bases). The CDR3 runs to 18 residues. V lost 5 bases and J 1 base, leaving 23 bases between the germline ends. The germline CDR1 and CDR2 sequences are MDHEN and SYDVKM. The CDR3, as DNA: TGTGCCAGCAGTCTATTCATGATCGGGGGGTCGGGGAACACTGAAGCTTTCTTT. Translation gives CASSLFMIGGSGNTEAFF.

The chain combines TRBV5-6 with TRBJ2-2, with 12 bases aligning to TRBD2. Germline lookup yields CDR1 SGHDT and CDR2 YYEEEE. J lost 4 bases, V lost 3 bases, and 7 bases had no gene match. CDR3 length equals 17 residues. CDR3 loop: CASSSTTSGGSTGELFF. The CDR3 coding sequence is TGTGCCAGCAGCTCCACTACTAGCGGGGGGAGCACCGGGGAGCTGTTTTTT.

The chain combines TRBV5-1 with TRBJ1-1; 8 positions agree with TRBD1. The CDR3 loop spans 15 amino acids. Germline values: CDR1 SGHRS, CDR2 YFSETQ. Trimming removed 4 bases from V and 5 bases from J; junction bases left unmatched: 10. The CDR3 reads CASSLRTGIVTEAFF. CDR3 coding DNA: TGCGCCAGCAGCCTTCGGACAGGGATAGTAACTGAAGCTTTCTTT. Looking up the rest from reference TRBV5-1 and TRBJ1-1 gives the full variable domain: KAGVTQTPRYLIKTRGQQVTLSCSPISGHRSVSWYQQTPGQGLQFLFEYFSETQRNKGNFPGRFSGRQFSNSRSEMNVSTLELGDSALYLCASSLRTGIVTEAFFGQGTRLTVV.

V is TRBV9 and J is TRBJ2-1, with D tentatively TRBD1 or TRBD2 (5 bases each). This CDR3 is 14 amino acids long. V lost 0 bases to trimming and J lost 8 bases, with 12 bases between them. Germline loops: CDR1 SGDLS, CDR2 YYNGEE. This chain's CDR3 is CASSVGAGGHEQFF. The CDR3 DNA follows: TGTGCCAGCAGCGTAGGGGCTGGGGGTCATGAGCAGTTCTTC.

The genes are TRBV6-1 and TRBJ2-2; D uncertain. The CDR3 length is 14 residues. Germline V gene data show CDR1 as MNHNS and CDR2 as SASEGT. The V gene lost 3 bases and the J gene lost 2 bases, with 7 bases spanning the gap. The CDR3 DNA reads TGTGCCAGCAGTGACCCTATCAACACCGGGGAGCTGTTTTTT. Its protein is CASSDPINTGELFF.

The chain links TRBV5-4 to TRBJ2-5; D perhaps matches TRBD2 (6 bases). The V gene's germline CDR1 is SGHNT and CDR2 YYREEE (reference sequence). V shed 4 bases and J shed 2 bases, with 15 bases lying between them. The CDR3 runs 15 residues. Written as DNA, the CDR3 is TGTGCCAGCAGCCCCGTTGGGGGGAGGCAAGAGACCCAGTACTTC. Translating gives CASSPVGGRQETQYF.

V usage is TRBV5-1 and J usage is TRBJ2-1; 14 bases line up with TRBD2. V lost 3 bases to trimming and J lost 6 bases; unmatched junction nucleotides: 8. Germline V gene sequence: CDR1 SGHRS, CDR2 YFSETQ. The CDR3 consists of 17 residues. The CDR3 reads CASSSPGLAGATNEQFF. The CDR3 nucleotides read TGCGCCAGCAGCTCCCCGGGACTAGCGGGAGCAACCAATGAGCAGTTCTTC. The whole variable domain, remainder taken from reference TRBV5-1 and TRBJ2-1, is KAGVTQTPRYLIKTRGQQVTLSCSPISGHRSVSWYQQTPGQGLQFLFEYFSETQRNKGNFPGRFSGRQFSNSRSEMNVSTLELGDSALYLCASSSPGLAGATNEQFFGPGTRLTVL.

The rearrangement links TRBV28 to TRBJ2-7; the D gene could be TRBD1 or TRBD2 (6 bases each). The V gene lost 5 bases and the J gene lost 2 bases, with 16 bases spanning the gap. The germline gives CDR1 MDHEN, CDR2 SYDVKM. CDR3 length: 15 amino acids. CDR3 DNA sequence: TGTGCCAGCAGTCCTCTATTTAGGGGGGCCTACGAGCAGTACTTC. Protein: CASSPLFRGAYEQYF.

Written as DNA, the CDR3 is TGTGCCTGGAGATCTCGGGGAATGCGCGAGCAGTACTTC. It encodes CAWRSRGMREQYF. The chain uses TRBV30 and TRBJ2-7; D may be TRBD2 (5 bases). Germline CDR1 and CDR2: GTSNPN and SVGIG (reference sequence). Between the trimmed V and J ends, which lost 3 bases and 6 bases, there was a span of 15 bases. The CDR3 contains 13 residues.

This clone was recorded only once. The V and J genes are TRBV5-6 and TRBJ2-7; D might be TRBD1 (6 bases). Germline CDR1 reads SGHDT; CDR2 reads YYEEEE. V dropped 0 bases and J dropped 3 bases, with 10 bases sitting between them. This CDR3 contains 14 residues. DNA of the CDR3: TGTGCCAGCAGCTTGGGAGCAGGGGACTACGAGCAGTACTTC. This encodes CASSLGAGDYEQYF.

The chain links TRBV7-3 to TRBJ2-7, with D possibly TRBD2 on 6 matching bases. Trimming stripped 5 bases from V and 3 bases from J, with 20 bases between. The CDR3 extends over 16 amino acids. Germline CDR1 reads SGHTA; CDR2 reads FQGTGA. The CDR3 nucleotides read TGTGCCAGCAGCCCTGCGGGACTCCCGGGCATCTACGAGCAGTACTTC. It is translated as CASSPAGLPGIYEQYF.